This T cell receptor (beta chain) was sequenced in a study of blood T cell repertoires in COVID-19. The overall study: Samples representing acute and convalescent COVID-19 were sourced from the United States, Italy and Spain.

Profiling relied on immunoSEQ multiplex PCR, and the TCRdb table lists in-frame clones only, not all of them. The data contain over 50,000 clones, 60% to 85% of them singletons. Unmatched junction bases numbered 13, after V lost 5 bases and J lost 7 bases. Germline-derived CDR1 and CDR2 are SGHVS and FQNEAQ. The CDR3 contains 15 residues. Material: peripheral blood. This TCR came from a human donor with active or convalescent COVID-19. The donor label of this sample is uncertain. The V gene is TRBV7-8, the J gene TRBJ2-7; 8 bases align to TRBD2. CDR3 in DNA: TGTGCCAGCAGCCCCGGCGGGGGGACGGCGTCTGAGCAGTACTTC. It translates to CASSPGGGTASEQYF.